Listed below are T cell receptor beta chains from one sample, sequenced in a study of T cell responses to AZD1222 COVID-19 vaccine. Sequencing used immunoSEQ multiplex PCR; TCRdb keeps in-frame clones, though not all of them. Of around 150,000 clones listed, about 87% were seen once; the top ten hold 1.5% to 2%. Here the sequenced sample was peripheral blood, taken on day 0 of AZD1222 vaccination. The receptors originated from an adult in good health. The CDR3 runs from the conserved cysteine through the conserved F or W. The D gene is left open where the match is weak. Not every row has a clone size; where given, it reads once, few, many or a size class.

TRBJ1-1 | - | TRBV30 | 16 | once | TGTGCCTGGAGTGTAAGCAGTCTTTACGGGAACACTGAAGCTTTCTTT | CAWSVSSLYGNTEAFF
TRBJ1-1 | - | TRBV7-9 | 14 | - | TGTGCCAGCAGCCCGTGGGACCTGAACACTGAAGCTTTCTTT | CASSPWDLNTEAFF
TRBJ2-2 | - | TRBV7-6 | 15 | - | TGTGCCAGCAGCTTAAATCCCCGGTACACCGGGGAGCTGTTTTTT | CASSLNPRYTGELFF
TRBJ1-3 | - | TRBV19 | 12 | - | TGTGCCAGTAGTACCGGTGGAAACACCATATATTTT | CASSTGGNTIYF
TRBJ2-1 | - | TRBV15 | 15 | - | TGTGCCACCAGCACCCCGGGCCGTAAGGATAATGAGCAGTTCTTC | CATSTPGRKDNEQFF
TRBJ2-3 | - | TRBV7-2 | 16 | - | TGTGCCAGCAGCTTAGAAGGGACGGCTAGCACAGATACGCAGTATTTT | CASSLEGTASTDTQYF
TRBJ1-2 | TRBD1 | TRBV4-3 | 13 | - | TGCGCCAGCAGCCCCGAGACAGGGTACGGCTACACCTTC | CASSPETGYGYTF
TRBJ1-5 | TRBD1 | TRBV6-5 | 16 | - | TGTGCCAGCAGTTCAAGGACAGGGGGCGGGAATCAGCCCCAGCATTTT | CASSSRTGGGNQPQHF
TRBJ1-2 | - | TRBV25-1 | 13 | - | TGTGCCAGCAGTGACAGGGTATTCAATGGCTACACCTTC | CASSDRVFNGYTF
TRBJ1-2 | TRBD1 | TRBV5-5 | 16 | - | TGTGCCAGCAGCTTGGATAAGCCGACAGGGAACTATGGCTACACCTTC | CASSLDKPTGNYGYTF
TRBJ2-1 | - | TRBV18 | 13 | - | TGTGCCAGCTCACCAGGCAATAGAAATGAGCAGTTCTTC | CASSPGNRNEQFF
TRBJ2-7 | - | TRBV6-5 | 13 | - | TGTGCCAGCAGTAGGACTCACGGGTACGAGCAGTACTTC | CASSRTHGYEQYF
TRBJ1-5 | - | TRBV7-9 | 14 | - | TGTGCCAGCAGCCCTGGAGTTAGCAATCAGCCCCAGCATTTT | CASSPGVSNQPQHF
TRBJ2-7 | - | TRBV29-1 | 13 | - | TGCAGCGCAAGGGTGGCAGCCGATTACGAGCAGTACTTC | CSARVAADYEQYF
TRBJ2-5 | - | TRBV3-1/TRBV3-2 | 15 | - | TGTGCCAGCAGCCAACAGTGGGCTTTTCAAGAGACCCAGTACTTC | CASSQQWAFQETQYF
TRBJ1-2 | TRBD1 | TRBV7-2 | 15 | - | TGTGCCAGCAGCCCAGATCCGGGACAGTCTTATGGCTACACCTTC | CASSPDPGQSYGYTF